The rows below give T cell receptor beta chains drawn from one sample of a study of radiotherapy plus CTLA-4 blockade in lung cancer. Data came from immunoSEQ multiplex PCR; TCRdb stores just in-frame clones and leaves some out. Of about 53,000 clones in the sample, about 88% are singletons; the top ten hold around a quarter. Sequencing was performed on peripheral blood, taken from a patient treated with radiotherapy plus ipilimumab. Every receptor here comes from a human donor with non-small cell lung cancer whose response to radiotherapy plus ipilimumab could not be evaluated. CDR3s include the opening cysteine and the closing phenylalanine or tryptophan. Each record gives: D gene, V gene, J gene, clone size, CDR3 protein. D genes are given only for firm matches. Clone size is given for some rows only: seen once, a few or many times, or a class if the clone is expanded.

>TRBD2|TRBV5-1|TRBJ2-1|few
CASSLLGTSYNEQFF
>TRBD1|TRBV6-5|TRBJ1-2|NA
CASSYAPGGEWGYTF
>NA|TRBV7-3|TRBJ1-2|NA
CASSPLTAANYGYTF
>TRBD2|TRBV10-3|TRBJ2-7|once
CAISEVASGYEQYF
>NA|TRBV30|TRBJ1-2|few
CAWRRGGYTF
>NA|TRBV9|TRBJ2-1|few
CASSVSGLPYNEQFF
>NA|TRBV6-5|TRBJ1-1|NA
CASSSPGVNRAFF
>TRBD1|TRBV5-1|TRBJ2-7|few
CASSNDRVRGEQYF
>TRBD1|TRBV30|TRBJ1-2|few
CAWTLTGGHYGYTF
>TRBD1|TRBV11-2|TRBJ1-2|NA
CASSLSTGLYGYTF
>TRBD2|TRBV4-1|TRBJ2-1|NA
CASSQAGLAGLNEQFF
>TRBD2|TRBV28|TRBJ2-2|NA
CASSSRREGGELFF
>TRBD1|TRBV4-2|TRBJ2-7|NA
CASSLPGQELREQYF
>TRBD1|TRBV19|TRBJ1-5|few
CASSIGPGTDSNQPQHF
>NA|TRBV5-6|TRBJ1-1|NA
CASSLTSGNTEAFF
>NA|TRBV28|TRBJ2-5|NA
CASSYGGALKETQYF
>TRBD1|TRBV19|TRBJ1-2|NA
CASSNRRNRGTTYGYTF
>TRBD1|TRBV4-3|TRBJ2-3|NA
CASSQGTGTGGRDTQYF
>NA|TRBV28|TRBJ2-5|NA
CASSFGGRGSEETQYF
>TRBD1|TRBV30|TRBJ2-7|NA
CAWSRLQGQATEEQYF
>NA|TRBV15|TRBJ1-1|NA
CATSREDGAEAFF
>TRBD1|TRBV30|TRBJ1-2|NA
CAFTGGDFPGGYTF
>TRBD2|TRBV5-4|TRBJ2-7|NA
CASSMTSGVSYEQYF
>NA|TRBV4-3|TRBJ2-3|NA
CASSQGPSQSTDTQYF
>NA|TRBV28|TRBJ1-2|once
CASSEQGYGYTF
>NA|TRBV28|TRBJ1-5|NA
CASSLRGDNQPQHF
>NA|TRBV4-1|TRBJ1-2|NA
CASSALYDIIVPHGYTF
>NA|TRBV6-6|TRBJ1-5|few
CASSYKGGGNQPQHF
>TRBD1|TRBV6-1|TRBJ1-2|NA
CASSEVGQGRDGYTF
>NA|TRBV21-1|TRBJ2-7|NA
CASSFDGGQYF
>TRBD1|TRBV13|TRBJ1-2|once
CASSPYDRALLGYTF
>NA|TRBV11-1|TRBJ2-6|NA
CASSLEAGSGANVLTF
>TRBD2|TRBV7-3|TRBJ2-5|NA
CASSLGAGRDVETQYF
>TRBD2|TRBV10-3|TRBJ2-4|once
CAIAGGGTAKNIQYF
>TRBD1|TRBV28|TRBJ1-5|NA
CASSSGTGSQPQHF
>NA|TRBV9|TRBJ2-2|NA
CASQAANTGELFF
>TRBD2|TRBV27|TRBJ2-2|NA
CASSPWTSTGELFF
>NA|TRBV5-1|TRBJ1-3|NA
CASSPGSSGNTIYF
>NA|TRBV19|TRBJ2-3|NA
CASSLILAEISTDTQYF
>TRBD2|TRBV4-3|TRBJ2-1|NA
CASSQEVLAVGDYSYNEQFF
>TRBD1|TRBV28|TRBJ2-7|NA
CASSSGTGGYEQYF
>TRBD1|TRBV19|TRBJ1-5|NA
CASSNPGTVYSNQPQHF
>TRBD1|TRBV7-9|TRBJ2-7|NA
CASSGQGSGEQYF
>TRBD2|TRBV28|TRBJ2-1|once
CATHMAGGSFREQFF
>NA|TRBV28|TRBJ1-5|NA
CASSLPGSNQPQHF
>NA|TRBV4-1|TRBJ1-1|NA
CASSQPTGRYTEAFF
>NA|TRBV28|TRBJ1-2|NA
CASSLGGAETYGYTF
>TRBD2|TRBV9|TRBJ2-3|NA
CASSATSNADTQYF